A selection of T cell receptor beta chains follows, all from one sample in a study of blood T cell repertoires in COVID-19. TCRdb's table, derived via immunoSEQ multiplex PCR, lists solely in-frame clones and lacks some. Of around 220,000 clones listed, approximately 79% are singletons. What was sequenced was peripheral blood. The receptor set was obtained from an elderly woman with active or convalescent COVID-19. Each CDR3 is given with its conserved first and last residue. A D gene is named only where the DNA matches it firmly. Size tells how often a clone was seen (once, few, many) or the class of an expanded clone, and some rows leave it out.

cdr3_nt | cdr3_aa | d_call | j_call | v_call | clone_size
TGTGCCAGCAGTTACTTGGGACTTCTGAACACCGGGGAGCTGTTTTTT | CASSYLGLLNTGELFF | NA | TRBJ2-2 | TRBV6-5 | NA
TGTGCCAGCAGCTTAGCGCACAGGGACTATGGCTACACCTTC | CASSLAHRDYGYTF | NA | TRBJ1-2 | TRBV7-9 | NA
TGTGCCAGTACCGCCCGCCCAGTCACAGATACGCAGTATTTT | CASTARPVTDTQYF | NA | TRBJ2-3 | TRBV19 | NA
TGCAGCGTCGAAGGCAGGGGTGACACCGGGGAGCTGTTTTTT | CSVEGRGDTGELFF | NA | TRBJ2-2 | TRBV29-1 | NA
TGTGCCAGTAGTCCAAGACAGGGAGTTCGCACTGAAGCTTTCTTT | CASSPRQGVRTEAFF | TRBD1 | TRBJ1-1 | TRBV19 | NA
TGTGCCAGCAGCAAAGAAGGGGGGGGCCATAGCAATCAGCCCCAGCATTTT | CASSKEGGGHSNQPQHF | NA | TRBJ1-5 | TRBV21-1 | NA
TGCAGTGCTAGTTCTAGCGGGGGGGCCACCTACAATGAGCAGTTCTTC | CSASSSGGATYNEQFF | TRBD2 | TRBJ2-1 | TRBV20-1 | few
TGTGCCAGCAGCTTAGATGGTAGCGGGGGCCGGGAGACCCAGTACTTC | CASSLDGSGGRETQYF | TRBD2 | TRBJ2-5 | TRBV7-2 | NA
TGTGCCAGCAGCCCGGGGACAGGGAGTTGGAACACTGAAGCTTTCTTT | CASSPGTGSWNTEAFF | TRBD1 | TRBJ1-1 | TRBV9 | NA
TGTGCCAGCAGTTTATTCCCGGCGGGACCTTCCTACGAGCAGTACTTC | CASSLFPAGPSYEQYF | NA | TRBJ2-7 | TRBV28 | NA
TGTGCCAGCAGCCAAGATGCGCAGGGTGTCTCTGGCTACACCTTC | CASSQDAQGVSGYTF | NA | TRBJ1-2 | TRBV3-1/TRBV3-2 | few
TGTGCCAGCAGCTTAGGGCGATTCTATAAAGAGGATAATTCACCCCTCCACTTT | CASSLGRFYKEDNSPLHF | NA | TRBJ1-6 | TRBV11-3 | few
TGTGCCAGCAGCGTAGCACTAGCGGAGAACACCGGGGAGCTGTTTTTT | CASSVALAENTGELFF | TRBD2 | TRBJ2-2 | TRBV9 | NA
TGTGCCAGCAGCTTCACCGGGTTAACTAATGAAAAACTGTTTTTT | CASSFTGLTNEKLFF | NA | TRBJ1-4 | TRBV28 | NA
TGTGCCAGCAGCTTGGGGTCAGGGGTGAACACTGAAGCTTTCTTT | CASSLGSGVNTEAFF | NA | TRBJ1-1 | TRBV5-4 | NA
TGTGCCAGCAGCGTCCTCTCGGGGACAGGAAGCTATGGCTACACCTTC | CASSVLSGTGSYGYTF | TRBD1 | TRBJ1-2 | TRBV9 | NA
TGTGCCAGCAGCTTGGGGCAGGGTGGGGACACCGGGGAGCTGTTTTTT | CASSLGQGGDTGELFF | NA | TRBJ2-2 | TRBV5-4 | NA
TGCAGCGTTGAGAAGGGGGCGAGACCCTATGGCTACACCTTC | CSVEKGARPYGYTF | TRBD1 | TRBJ1-2 | TRBV29-1 | NA
TGTGCTAGCAGCTTAGGTCCTAGCGGAGATCAAGAGACCCAGTACTTC | CASSLGPSGDQETQYF | TRBD2 | TRBJ2-5 | TRBV7-7 | NA
TGCGCCAGCAGCTTGGCCATATCCCGGAGGGGAGACTATGGCTACACCTTC | CASSLAISRRGDYGYTF | NA | TRBJ1-2 | TRBV5-1 | NA
TGTGCCAGCAGCCAAGCCGGGACAGTTCTAGGAAACACCATATATTTT | CASSQAGTVLGNTIYF | TRBD1 | TRBJ1-3 | TRBV3-1/TRBV3-2 | NA
TGTGCCAGCAAAACGGGGGGTAATGAAAAACTGTTTTTT | CASKTGGNEKLFF | NA | TRBJ1-4 | TRBV6-5 | NA
TGCGCCAGCAGCACGGGACAGGGAGGATTACCCCTCCACTTT | CASSTGQGGLPLHF | TRBD1 | TRBJ1-6 | TRBV5-1 | NA
TGTGCCAGAAGCTCCCCCGGGACAGACCATTCACCCCTCCACTTT | CARSSPGTDHSPLHF | TRBD1 | TRBJ1-6 | TRBV5-3 | NA
TGTGCCAGCAGCTTAGGGGCAAATCAGCCCCAGCATTTT | CASSLGANQPQHF | NA | TRBJ1-5 | TRBV7-6 | NA
TGTGTCAGAAGCTTATCTGCGACTAGCACAGATACGCAGTATTTT | CVRSLSATSTDTQYF | NA | TRBJ2-3 | TRBV7-5 | NA
TGTGCCAGCAACCAGGGCAGGATTGGCGGCTACACCTTC | CASNQGRIGGYTF | NA | TRBJ1-2 | TRBV6-5 | once
TGTGCCAGCATCCAACTAGCGGGAGCGGACAGGGAGCTGTTTTTT | CASIQLAGADRELFF | TRBD2 | TRBJ2-2 | TRBV7-9 | NA
TGTGCCAGCAGGACAGGGGCGATAGCCAAAAACATTCAGTACTTC | CASRTGAIAKNIQYF | TRBD1 | TRBJ2-4 | TRBV6-5 | NA
TGTGCCAGTAGTATAGTTAACAATGAGCAGTTCTTC | CASSIVNNEQFF | NA | TRBJ2-1 | TRBV19 | NA
TGCGCCAGCAGCCCGGGGTCTGCAACTAATGAAAAACTGTTTTTT | CASSPGSATNEKLFF | NA | TRBJ1-4 | TRBV5-1 | once
TGTGCCAGCAGCCAAGATTGGGGCACCAGCTCTGGAAACACCATATATTTT | CASSQDWGTSSGNTIYF | NA | TRBJ1-3 | TRBV3-1/TRBV3-2 | NA
TGTGCCAGCAGCTTACCAGGGGATAGTACTGAAGCTTTCTTT | CASSLPGDSTEAFF | NA | TRBJ1-1 | TRBV5-6 | NA
TGTGCCAGCAGCAAAAACAGGGGCACCGGGGAGCTGTTTTTT | CASSKNRGTGELFF | TRBD1 | TRBJ2-2 | TRBV7-2 | NA
TGTGCCACCAGTTTAGGGACAGGGGGCATTGACGAGCAGTACTTC | CATSLGTGGIDEQYF | TRBD1 | TRBJ2-7 | TRBV24-1 | NA
TGTGCCAGCAGCCTCCACCGAGGATCGGCATATGGCTACACCTTC | CASSLHRGSAYGYTF | NA | TRBJ1-2 | TRBV11-2 | NA
TGTGCCAGCAGCCCCCACAGGGGGCCGGTGACTGAAGCTTTCTTT | CASSPHRGPVTEAFF | TRBD1 | TRBJ1-1 | TRBV7-2 | NA
TGTGCCAGTAGCGGGAGCTCGAACACCGGGGAGCTGTTTTTT | CASSGSSNTGELFF | NA | TRBJ2-2 | TRBV19 | once